Following are 5 T cell receptor beta chains from one sample sequenced in a study of shared clonotypes between healthy human individuals. TCRdb's copy holds only in-frame clones and misses some; the assay was immunoSEQ multiplex PCR. The sample has nearly 1,000,000 clones, over 60% seen once; the top ten hold around 1.5%. Sequencing used memory CD4+ T cells sorted from blood. Sample subset: CD45RA-negative fraction. These receptor sequences come from a man between 18 and 35 years old in good health.

The chain carries TRBV6-1 and TRBJ1-1, with D tentatively TRBD1 (6 bases). Looked up from germline, CDR1 is MNHNS and CDR2 is SASEGT. V lost 4 bases to trimming and J lost 10 bases, with 16 bases between them. This CDR3 contains 13 residues. The CDR3, as DNA: TGTGCCAGCAGTGGAGCGTCCGGGGGCCCAGCTTTCTTT. Protein sequence: CASSGASGGPAFF.

The chain combines TRBV30 with TRBJ2-1; 8 bases match TRBD2. Germline assignment: CDR1 GTSNPN and CDR2 SVGIG (reference sequence). Germline trimming cut 1 base from V and 4 bases from J; bases unmatched to any gene: 9. The CDR3 sequence is 16 residues long. CDR3 sequence (DNA): TGTGCCTGGAGTGGGAAGGGTAGCGGGAATTACAATGAGCAGTTCTTC. It is translated as CAWSGKGSGNYNEQFF. The variable domain in full, completed from reference TRBV30 and TRBJ2-1, reads SQTIHQWPATLVQPVGSPLSLECTVEGTSNPNLYWYRQAAGRGLQLLFYSVGIGQISSEVPQNLSASRPQDRQFILSSKKLLLSDSGFYLCAWSGKGSGNYNEQFFGPGTRLTVL.

This clone came up once. Additional DNA sequences in this sample encode the identical CDR3. CDR3 nucleotides: TGTGCCTGGAGTGTACGGGGGACAGGATCCTACGAGCAGTACTTC. Its translation: CAWSVRGTGSYEQYF. The chain couples TRBV30 to TRBJ2-7; TRBD1 aligns across 8 bases. V lost 0 bases to trimming and J lost 1 base; unmatched junction nucleotides: 5. CDR3 length: 15 residues. CDR1 and CDR2 from the germline V gene are GTSNPN and SVGIG (reference sequence).

The J gene is TRBJ1-1, the V gene TRBV14; tentative D call: TRBD1 (5 bases). This CDR3 spans 13 amino acids. The V end was cut by 6 bases, the J end by 4 bases, with 12 bases between. Germline CDR1 and CDR2: SGHDN and FVKESK. The CDR3 nucleotides are TGTGCCAGCAGACAGGCTTCCGGCACTGAAGCTTTCTTT. Encoded protein: CASRQASGTEAFF.

The V call is TRBV7-2, the J call TRBJ2-5, with TRBD2 as a possible D gene (5 bases). The V gene lost 3 bases and the J gene lost 3 bases, with 14 bases spanning the gap. There are 15 residues in the CDR3. Germline V lookup: CDR1 SGHTA, CDR2 FQGNSA. Here the CDR3 DNA reads TGTGCCAGCAGCTTCTCCAGGAGGCCCGAAGAGACCCAGTACTTC. Protein sequence: CASSFSRRPEETQYF.